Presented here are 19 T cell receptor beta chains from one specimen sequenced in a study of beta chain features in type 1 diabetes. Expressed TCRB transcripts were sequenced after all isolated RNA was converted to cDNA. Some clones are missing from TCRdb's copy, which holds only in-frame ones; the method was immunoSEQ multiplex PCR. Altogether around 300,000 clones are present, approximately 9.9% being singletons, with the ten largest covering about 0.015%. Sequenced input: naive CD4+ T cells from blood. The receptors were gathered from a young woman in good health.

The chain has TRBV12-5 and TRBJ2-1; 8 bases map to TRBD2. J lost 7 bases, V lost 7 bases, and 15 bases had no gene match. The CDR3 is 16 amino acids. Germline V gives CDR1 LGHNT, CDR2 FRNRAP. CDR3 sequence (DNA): TGTGCTAGTGCCCCTGGGGCTAGCGGGCTACTAAATGAGCAGTTCTTC. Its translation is CASAPGASGLLNEQFF.

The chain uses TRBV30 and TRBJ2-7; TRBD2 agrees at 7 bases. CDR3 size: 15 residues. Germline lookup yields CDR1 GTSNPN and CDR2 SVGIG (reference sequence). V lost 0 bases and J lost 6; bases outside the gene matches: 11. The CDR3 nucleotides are TGTGCCTGGAGTGTACAAGTCGGGAGGCTTGGCGAGCAGTACTTC. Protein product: CAWSVQVGRLGEQYF.

CDR3 loop: CASSLGSTKETQYF. CDR3 nucleotide sequence: TGTGCCAGCAGCTTAGGTAGTACCAAAGAGACCCAGTACTTC. The chain uses TRBV7-2 and TRBJ2-5; D call uncertain. Trimming removed 1 base from V and 3 bases from J, with 9 bases in between. This CDR3 has 14 amino acids. Germline CDR1 and CDR2: SGHTA and FQGNSA.

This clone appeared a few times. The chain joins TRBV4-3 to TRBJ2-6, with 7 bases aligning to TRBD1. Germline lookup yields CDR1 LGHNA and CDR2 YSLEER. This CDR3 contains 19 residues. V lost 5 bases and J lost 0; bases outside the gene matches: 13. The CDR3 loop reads CASSGSLGTAVSGANVLTF. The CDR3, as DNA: TGCGCCAGCAGCGGGTCTCTCGGGACAGCCGTCTCTGGGGCCAACGTCCTGACTTTC.

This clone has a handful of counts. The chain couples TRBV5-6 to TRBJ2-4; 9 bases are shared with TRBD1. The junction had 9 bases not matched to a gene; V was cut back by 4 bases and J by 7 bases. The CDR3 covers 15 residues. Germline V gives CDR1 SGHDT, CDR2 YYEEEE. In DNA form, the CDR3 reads TGTGCCAGCAGCCGTCCCGGGACAGGGTGGAACATTCAGTACTTC. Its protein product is CASSRPGTGWNIQYF.

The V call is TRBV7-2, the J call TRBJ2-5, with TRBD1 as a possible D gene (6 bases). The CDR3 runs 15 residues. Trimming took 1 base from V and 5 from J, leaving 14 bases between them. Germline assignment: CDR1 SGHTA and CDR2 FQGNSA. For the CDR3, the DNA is TGTGCCAGCAGCTTAGTAGGTCGTCAGGGGGAGACCCAGTACTTC. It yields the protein CASSLVGRQGETQYF.

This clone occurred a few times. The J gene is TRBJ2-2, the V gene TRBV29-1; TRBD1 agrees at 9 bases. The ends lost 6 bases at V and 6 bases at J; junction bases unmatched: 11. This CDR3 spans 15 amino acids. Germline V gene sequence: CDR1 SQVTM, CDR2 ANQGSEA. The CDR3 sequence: CSVAPGQGLSGELFF. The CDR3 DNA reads TGCAGCGTCGCACCGGGACAGGGATTATCCGGGGAGCTGTTTTTT.

CDR3 DNA sequence: TGTGCCAGCAGTTTAAACTGGGACGGGGAGGGGACTGAAGCTTTCTTT. Translating it yields CASSLNWDGEGTEAFF. The J gene is TRBJ1-1, the V gene TRBV27; weak D call: TRBD1 (5 bases). This CDR3 contains 16 residues. Trimming left V 2 bases short and J 5 bases short, with 18 bases between. Germline lookup yields CDR1 MNHEY and CDR2 SMNVEV (reference sequence).

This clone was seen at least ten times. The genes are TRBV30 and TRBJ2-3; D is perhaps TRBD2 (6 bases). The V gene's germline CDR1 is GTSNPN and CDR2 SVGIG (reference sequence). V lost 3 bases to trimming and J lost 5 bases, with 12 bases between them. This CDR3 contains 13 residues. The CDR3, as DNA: TGTGCCTGGAGCGTAGCGGCGGGAGATACGCAGTATTTT. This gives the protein CAWSVAAGDTQYF.

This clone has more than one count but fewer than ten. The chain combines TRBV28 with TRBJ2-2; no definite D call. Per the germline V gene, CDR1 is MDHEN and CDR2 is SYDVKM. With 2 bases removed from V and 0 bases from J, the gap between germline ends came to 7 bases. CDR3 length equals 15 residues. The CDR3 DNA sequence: TGTGCCAGCAGTTTAGGGCCTGCGAACACCGGGGAGCTGTTTTTT. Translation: CASSLGPANTGELFF.

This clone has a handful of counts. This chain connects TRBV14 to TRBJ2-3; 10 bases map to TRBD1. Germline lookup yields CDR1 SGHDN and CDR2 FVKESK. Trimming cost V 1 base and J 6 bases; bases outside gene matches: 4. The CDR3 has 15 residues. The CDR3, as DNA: TGTGCCAGCAGCCAAGTGACAGGGGGCGAGGATACGCAGTATTTT. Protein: CASSQVTGGEDTQYF.

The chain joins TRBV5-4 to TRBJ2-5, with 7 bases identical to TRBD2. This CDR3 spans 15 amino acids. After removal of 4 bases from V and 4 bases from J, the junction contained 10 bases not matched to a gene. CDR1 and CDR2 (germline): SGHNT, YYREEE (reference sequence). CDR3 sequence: CASSQTGGRGETQYF. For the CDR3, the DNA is TGTGCCAGCAGCCAAACGGGGGGACGGGGAGAGACCCAGTACTTC.

As DNA, the CDR3 is TGTGCCAGCAGTTCGGACAGGTCGGCCTACGAGCAGTACTTC. Translation: CASSSDRSAYEQYF. The gene calls are TRBV6-5 and TRBJ2-7, with 7 positions matching TRBD1. The CDR3 spans 14 residues. Germline V lookup: CDR1 MNHEY, CDR2 SVGAGI. V dropped 4 bases and J dropped 2; count of bases not matched to a gene: 5.

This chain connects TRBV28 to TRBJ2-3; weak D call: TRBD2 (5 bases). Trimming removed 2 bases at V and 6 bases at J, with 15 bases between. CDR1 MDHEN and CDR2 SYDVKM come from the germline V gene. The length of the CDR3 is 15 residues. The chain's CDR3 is CASSLGSPGMDTQYF. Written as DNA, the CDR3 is TGTGCCAGCAGTTTAGGGAGCCCAGGAATGGATACGCAGTATTTT. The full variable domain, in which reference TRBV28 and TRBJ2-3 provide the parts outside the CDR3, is DVKVTQSSRYLVKRTGEKVFLECVQDMDHENMFWYRQDPGLGLRLIYFSYDVKMKEKGDIPEGYSVSREKKERFSLILESASTNQTSMYLCASSLGSPGMDTQYFGPGTRLTVL.

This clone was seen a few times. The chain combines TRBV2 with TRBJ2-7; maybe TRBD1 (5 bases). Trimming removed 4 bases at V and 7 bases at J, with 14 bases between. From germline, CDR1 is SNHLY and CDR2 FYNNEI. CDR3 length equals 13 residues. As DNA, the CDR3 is TGTGCCAGCAGTGTAACCACCAGGGTTGAGCAGTACTTC. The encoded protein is CASSVTTRVEQYF.

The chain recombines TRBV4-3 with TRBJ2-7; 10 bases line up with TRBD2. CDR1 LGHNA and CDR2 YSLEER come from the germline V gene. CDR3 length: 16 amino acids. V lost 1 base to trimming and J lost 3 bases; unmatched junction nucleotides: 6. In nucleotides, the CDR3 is TGCGCCAGCAGCCAAGGGGGAGCGGGAGGGCACTACGAGCAGTACTTC. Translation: CASSQGGAGGHYEQYF.

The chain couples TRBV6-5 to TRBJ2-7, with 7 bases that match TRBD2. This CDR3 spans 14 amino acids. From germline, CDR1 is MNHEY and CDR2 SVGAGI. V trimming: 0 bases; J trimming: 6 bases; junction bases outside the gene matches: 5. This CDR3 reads CASSYSSGRLEQYF. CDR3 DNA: TGTGCCAGCAGTTACTCGTCCGGGAGGCTCGAGCAGTACTTC.

CDR3 nucleotide sequence: TGTGCCATCAGTGAGTCCCAGGGCCAAGAGACCCAGTACTTC. This translates into CAISESQGQETQYF. The V gene is TRBV10-3, the J gene TRBJ2-5; maybe TRBD1 (5 bases). This CDR3 contains 14 residues. Germline V lookup: CDR1 ENHRY, CDR2 SYGVKD. V shed 0 bases and J shed 1 base, with 6 bases lying between them.

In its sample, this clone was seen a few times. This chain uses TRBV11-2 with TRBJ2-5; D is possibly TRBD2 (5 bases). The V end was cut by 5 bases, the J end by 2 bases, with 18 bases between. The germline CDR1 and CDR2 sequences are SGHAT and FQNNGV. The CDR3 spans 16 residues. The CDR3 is CASSHFPSGAQETQYF. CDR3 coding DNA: TGTGCCAGCAGCCACTTCCCGAGCGGAGCTCAAGAGACCCAGTACTTC. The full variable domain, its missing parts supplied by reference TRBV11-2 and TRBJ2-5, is EAGVAQSPRYKIIEKRQSVAFWCNPISGHATLYWYQQILGQGPKLLIQFQNNGVVDDSQLPKDRFSAERLKGVDSTLKIQPAKLEDSAVYLCASSHFPSGAQETQYFGPGTRLLVL.